In its sample, the clone carrying this T cell receptor (beta chain) was seen a few times. There are 18 residues in the CDR3. J was trimmed by 5 bases and V by 1 base; bases with no gene match: 15. Germline lookup yields CDR1 SGHAT and CDR2 FQNNGV. Data came from immunoSEQ multiplex PCR; TCRdb stores just in-frame clones and leaves some out. The sample holds over 150,000 clones, approximately 80% seen once. The data belong to a study of blood T cell repertoires in COVID-19. Study-wide context: The cDNA or gDNA used as material had been derived from T cells, B-cell-depleted T cells, or PBMCs.

Sequenced input: peripheral blood. The chain joins TRBV11-2 to TRBJ2-5, with TRBD2 matching over 8 bases. This clonotype originated in a human donor with acute or convalescent COVID-19. The donor label of this sample is uncertain. CDR3 coding DNA: TGTGCCAGCAGCTTAGGTCGCGGACTAGCCCTTCGGGGGGAGACCCAGTACTTC. The encoded protein is CASSLGRGLALRGETQYF.